The next 21 T cell receptor beta chains were all read from a single sample in a study of blood T cell repertoires in COVID-19. Assay used: immunoSEQ multiplex PCR; TCRdb lists only in-frame clones, some missing. Of 150,000 to 200,000 clones in the sample, about 93% were seen once. Sequences were obtained from peripheral blood. These receptors all come from a man aged 45-65 years with acute or convalescent COVID-19.

The rearrangement links TRBV10-3 to TRBJ2-7; 14 nucleotides match TRBD2. V trimming: 4 bases; J trimming: 4 bases; junction bases outside the gene matches: 3. The germline gives CDR1 ENHRY, CDR2 SYGVKD. CDR3 length: 15 residues. The CDR3 reads CAISVGLAGGYEQYF. CDR3 coding DNA: TGTGCCATCAGTGTTGGACTAGCGGGAGGATACGAGCAGTACTTC.

The chain has TRBV15 and TRBJ2-2; a weak D match, TRBD2 (5 bases). In germline, CDR1 is LNHNV, CDR2 YYDKDF (reference sequence). V shed 6 bases and J shed 5 bases, with 22 bases lying between them. The CDR3 covers 17 residues. Written as DNA, the CDR3 is TGTGCCACCAGATATGCGGCTTTTGGGTCGGGGACCGGGGAGCTGTTTTTT. Translation: CATRYAAFGSGTGELFF.

The gene calls are TRBV9 and TRBJ2-1, with 14 bases aligning to TRBD2. V was pared by 6 bases and J by 9 bases, with 11 bases of the junction left unmatched. This CDR3 is built from 16 residues. Germline assignment: CDR1 SGDLS and CDR2 YYNGEE. The CDR3, as DNA: TGTGCCAGCACCCCACCCGGGACTAGCGGGAGTAGTGAGCAGTTCTTC. Its protein is CASTPPGTSGSSEQFF.

This sequence joins TRBV19 and TRBJ2-1, with 10 bases aligning to TRBD2. This CDR3 contains 16 residues. V shed 5 bases, J shed 9 bases, and the junction held 13 bases outside the gene matches. Germline V gene data show CDR1 as LNHDA and CDR2 as SQIVND (reference sequence). In DNA form, the CDR3 reads TGTGCCAGTAGTGTCCGCCCTAGCGGGAGTAACCCTGAGCAGTTCTTC. This gives the protein CASSVRPSGSNPEQFF.

This clone was seen a single time. This chain links TRBV11-2 with TRBJ1-3; maybe TRBD1 (6 bases). The ends were cut back, 6 bases at V and 2 bases at J, with 14 bases in the middle. This CDR3 has 15 amino acids. Germline-derived CDR1 and CDR2 are SGHAT and FQNNGV. The CDR3 protein is CASSPPGAPGNTIYF. The DNA for the CDR3 is TGTGCCAGCAGTCCTCCAGGGGCCCCTGGAAACACCATATATTTT.

In DNA, the CDR3 is TGTGCCAGCAGTGATAAGGGGGAACCGAGGGGAGCTAACTATGGCTACACCTTC. Amino acid sequence: CASSDKGEPRGANYGYTF. The chain has TRBV2 and TRBJ1-2; maybe TRBD1 (6 bases). V lost 3 bases and J 0 bases, leaving 20 bases between the germline ends. CDR1 and CDR2 (germline): SNHLY, FYNNEI. The CDR3 has 18 residues.

This clone was seen a single time. J is TRBJ1-5 and V is TRBV6-5, with 7 nucleotides matching TRBD1. CDR3 length: 14 amino acids. Germline lookup yields CDR1 MNHEY and CDR2 SVGAGI. Trimming at V came to 2 bases and at J to 2 bases, leaving 0 bases not matched to a gene. The CDR3: CASSYGTGNQPQHF. The CDR3 DNA reads as TGTGCCAGCAGTTACGGGACAGGCAATCAGCCCCAGCATTTT.

The chain couples TRBV6-1 to TRBJ2-7; a possible D gene is TRBD1 (5 bases). Germline V gives CDR1 MNHNS, CDR2 SASEGT. V was cut by 3 bases and J by 2 bases, with 17 bases left in between. This CDR3 has 16 amino acids. The CDR3 here is CASSDYLGQRTYEQYF. The CDR3 region has the DNA TGTGCCAGCAGTGACTACTTGGGGCAGCGCACCTACGAGCAGTACTTC.

The chain uses TRBV7-2 and TRBJ1-1; possibly TRBD1 for D (5 bases). This CDR3 has 15 residues. V was trimmed by 5 bases and J by 8 bases, leaving 21 bases between them. CDR1 is SGHTA and CDR2 is FQGNSA in the germline V gene. CDR3 protein: CASSRKIGEGLEAFF. The CDR3 coding sequence is TGTGCCAGCAGCCGGAAGATAGGGGAGGGGCTAGAAGCTTTCTTT.

The rearrangement uses TRBV19 and TRBJ1-2; D perhaps matches TRBD1 (5 bases). The CDR3 is 13 residues long. The V gene's germline CDR1 is LNHDA and CDR2 SQIVND (reference sequence). With 5 bases removed from V and 10 bases from J, the gap between germline ends came to 17 bases. The CDR3 coding sequence is TGTGCCAGTAGTGCGGGACGCTGGATCCCCTACACCTTC. The encoded protein is CASSAGRWIPYTF.

The chain combines TRBV7-3 with TRBJ2-1; tentatively, D is TRBD1 (6 bases). The CDR3 spans 13 residues. V was shortened by 5 bases and J by 5 bases, with 10 bases between the two germline ends. Germline CDR1 SGHTA, CDR2 FQGTGA. The CDR3 DNA reads TGTGCCAGCAGCCGGACAGTAGACAATGAGCAGTTCTTC. It yields the protein CASSRTVDNEQFF.

The genes are TRBV7-3 and TRBJ1-1; no clear D. Germline values: CDR1 SGHTA, CDR2 FQGTGA. There are 13 residues in the CDR3. V was cut by 5 bases and J by 4 bases, with 11 bases left in between. CDR3: CASSQGPGTEAFF. The CDR3 nucleotides read TGTGCCAGCAGCCAAGGCCCGGGCACTGAAGCTTTCTTT.

This chain links TRBV16 with TRBJ2-2, with D perhaps matching TRBD1 (6 bases). V was shortened by 5 bases and J by 3 bases, with 10 bases between the two germline ends. Germline V CDR1 and CDR2: KGHSY, FQNENV. This CDR3 has 14 amino acids. The CDR3 DNA reads as TGTGCCAGCAGCTCAGCAGGGGACACCGGGGAGCTGTTTTTT. As protein: CASSSAGDTGELFF.

The chain recombines TRBV5-6 with TRBJ2-3; 8 nucleotides align to TRBD2. The germline V gene encodes CDR1 SGHDT and CDR2 YYEEEE. The CDR3 spans 15 residues. The V gene end was trimmed by 4 bases and the J gene end by 0 bases; junction bases not matched to a gene: 4. The CDR3: CASSPLAGSTDTQYF. In nucleotides, the CDR3 is TGTGCCAGCAGCCCATTAGCGGGAAGCACAGATACGCAGTATTTT.

The V gene is TRBV7-9, the J gene TRBJ1-2; TRBD1 might be the D (5 bases). The CDR3 sequence is 14 residues long. Germline V lookup: CDR1 SEHNR, CDR2 FQNEAQ (reference sequence). V was shortened by 7 bases and J by 4 bases, with 16 bases between the two germline ends. CDR3 sequence (DNA): TGTGCCAGCACCAAGGGGCACCTTAGCTATGGCTACACCTTC. It specifies CASTKGHLSYGYTF.

This sequence joins TRBV28 and TRBJ1-6, with D unresolved. The V end lost 8 bases, the J end lost 7 bases, and 18 bases lay between the germline ends. Per germline, CDR1 MDHEN and CDR2 SYDVKM. The CDR3 loop spans 15 amino acids. CDR3 coding DNA: TGTGCCAGCGCAGACCCGCGGGATCGAAATTCACCCCTCCACTTT. It translates to CASADPRDRNSPLHF.

The V call is TRBV28, the J call TRBJ1-3; no clear D. V was trimmed by 5 bases and J by 0 bases, leaving 14 bases between them. This CDR3 contains 16 residues. Germline assignment: CDR1 MDHEN and CDR2 SYDVKM. This chain's CDR3 is CASSPPRPDSGNTIYF. DNA for the CDR3: TGTGCCAGCAGTCCACCTAGGCCGGACTCTGGAAACACCATATATTTT.

The chain employs TRBV6-5 and TRBJ1-4; 7 bases map to TRBD1. The CDR3 is 13 amino acids. Losses at the gene ends were 7 bases for V and 4 bases for J; bases not matched to a gene: 3. Germline CDR1 is MNHEY and CDR2 is SVGAGI. Here the CDR3 reads CASTGTVNEKLFF. The CDR3 DNA sequence: TGTGCCAGCACCGGGACAGTTAATGAAAAACTGTTTTTT.

The chain employs TRBV4-2 and TRBJ1-2; possible D gene TRBD1, 6 bases. Germline CDR1 LGHNA, CDR2 YNFKEQ. The CDR3 spans 12 residues. The ends were cut back, 8 bases at V and 8 bases at J, with 15 bases in the middle. CDR3 DNA: TGTGCCAGCCGAACCGACAGGTGGGGCTACACCTTC. As protein: CASRTDRWGYTF.

The V and J genes are TRBV7-9 and TRBJ2-1; 8 bases align to TRBD1. With V trimmed by 4 bases and J by 15 bases, 8 bases remained unmatched. Germline V lookup: CDR1 SEHNR, CDR2 FQNEAQ (reference sequence). This CDR3 spans 12 amino acids. The CDR3 coding sequence is TGTGCCAGCAGCTCCGACAGGGGTCCAAGGTTCTTC. This encodes CASSSDRGPRFF.

CDR3 amino acids: CASSLLASRLYV. The CDR3 coding sequence is TGTGCCAGCAGCTTACTAGCTTCCCGGCTGTACGTC. J is TRBJ2-7 and V is TRBV12-3 or TRBV12-4; a possible D gene is TRBD2 (6 bases). Trimming shortened V by 6 bases and J by 12 bases, and 18 bases separated the two germline ends. The CDR3 is 12 amino acids.